This TCR beta chain was found in a study of beta chain features in type 1 diabetes. Study-level information: Healthy donors resembled patients in age, gender and cell yields.

The ends were cut back, 0 bases at V and 10 bases at J, with 11 bases in the middle. Germline V lookup: CDR1 SGHRS, CDR2 YFSETQ. There are 13 residues in the CDR3. cDNA synthesis used the whole RNA isolate, giving expressed TCRB sequences. The repertoire was sequenced with immunoSEQ multiplex PCR; TCRdb's copy has only in-frame clones and lacks some. Altogether some 290,000 clones are present, more than 13% being singletons, with the ten largest covering approximately 0.015%. Turning to this clone: Its target is unknown.

General study results and limits: The cDNA sequencing approach could over-represent high-TCR-expressing cells. Still unanswered here is whether HLA type influences TCRB rearrangement. Among patients, naive, central memory and Treg TCRB repertoires appeared more similar than among healthy donors. Among patients with Type 1 diabetes, TCRB CDR3s were moderately but significantly shorter in every one of the four CD4+ subsets.

Specimen: naive CD4+ T cells from blood. The chain combines TRBV5-1 with TRBJ2-1, with D maybe TRBD2 (6 bases). This receptor was obtained from a man aged 30 to 39 with type 1 diabetes. The CDR3 reads CASSLVSGNEQFF. The CDR3 region has the DNA TGCGCCAGCAGCTTGGTTAGCGGTAACGAGCAGTTCTTC.